Following are 18 T cell receptor beta chains from one sample sequenced in a study of T cell clonotyping in hematopoietic cell transplantation (dated by TCRdb to about 2021). Library prep was done by the immunoSEQ multiplex PCR assay. The immuneACCESS repertoire file appears here via TCRdb, limited to in-frame rearrangements. These files lack a portion of the clones; in checked studies, under half of the deficit traces to unresolved V genes, and the cause of the others is not known. This sample has around 25,000 clones in its table, and 95% of those were observed once. Of the sample, over 1.2% falls within the top ten clones. Material for sequencing was peripheral blood mononuclear cells. Source of these receptors: a man aged 50 to 60 in good health. Some clones in this sample may be carry-over from other donors' samples.

This sequence joins TRBV7-9 and TRBJ2-5, with 7 bases matching TRBD1. V was pared by 2 bases and J by 4 bases, with 4 bases of the junction left unmatched. CDR1 and CDR2 from the germline V gene are SEHNR and FQNEAQ (reference sequence). The CDR3 has 14 residues. The CDR3 loop is CASSLRTGRETQYF. The CDR3 DNA is TGTGCCAGCAGCTTAAGGACAGGCAGAGAGACCCAGTACTTC.

The chain recombines TRBV7-2 with TRBJ1-2; unclear D gene. V was trimmed by 3 bases and J by 8 bases, leaving 7 bases between them. Germline lookup yields CDR1 SGHTA and CDR2 FQGNSA. This CDR3 region has 11 residues. For the CDR3, the DNA is TGTGCCAGCAGCTTCAGTGGCGGCTACACCTTC. It encodes CASSFSGGYTF.

The chain links TRBV14 to TRBJ2-7; 7 nucleotides line up with TRBD1. Germline V gene lookup returns CDR1 SGHDN and CDR2 FVKESK. CDR3 length: 14 residues. V was pared by 6 bases and J by 0 bases, with 5 bases of the junction left unmatched. The CDR3 DNA follows: TGTGCCAGCAGTCGACAGGGAAGCTCCTACGAGCAGTACTTC. It is translated as CASSRQGSSYEQYF. The full variable domain, with the rest looked up from reference TRBV14 and TRBJ2-7, is EAGVTQFPSHSVIEKGQTVTLRCDPISGHDNLYWYRRVMGKEIKFLLHFVKESKQDESGMPNNRFLAERTGGTYSTLKVQPAELEDSGVYFCASSRQGSSYEQYFGPGTRLTVT.

The chain joins TRBV6-5 to TRBJ1-2; D is unclear. Germline CDR1 and CDR2: MNHEY and SVGAGI. Trimming removed 8 bases from V and 5 bases from J, with 21 bases in between. The CDR3 spans 15 residues. The CDR3 is CASRYSHVDRYGYTF. The CDR3 region has the DNA TGTGCCAGCCGATACAGCCACGTGGATAGGTATGGCTACACCTTC.

The chain recombines TRBV5-4 with TRBJ2-4; 7 positions match TRBD1. Germline V CDR1 and CDR2: SGHNT, YYREEE (reference sequence). V lost 3 bases, J lost 7 bases, and 13 bases stayed unmatched. The CDR3 has 16 amino acids. The CDR3 DNA reads TGTGCCAGCAGCTACGACCGGGACAGAGTAATGAACATTCAGTACTTC. Residues: CASSYDRDRVMNIQYF. The whole variable domain, filled in from reference TRBV5-4 and TRBJ2-4, reads ETGVTQSPTHLIKTRGQQVTLRCSSQSGHNTVSWYQQALGQGPQFIFQYYREEENGRGNFPPRFSGLQFPNYSSELNVNALELDDSALYLCASSYDRDRVMNIQYFGAGTRLSVL.

This sequence joins TRBV19 and TRBJ2-5, with TRBD1 matching over 7 bases. The CDR3 runs to 15 residues. Germline V gene data show CDR1 as LNHDA and CDR2 as SQIVND (reference sequence). V lost 5 bases, J lost 2 bases, and 8 bases stayed unmatched. The CDR3 spells CASSAGQERQETQYF. CDR3 DNA: TGTGCCAGTAGTGCAGGACAGGAAAGACAAGAGACCCAGTACTTC. The variable domain in full, completed from reference TRBV19 and TRBJ2-5, reads DGGITQSPKYLFRKEGQNVTLSCEQNLNHDAMYWYRQDPGQGLRLIYYSQIVNDFQKGDIAEGYSVSREKKESFPLTVTSAQKNPTAFYLCASSAGQERQETQYFGPGTRLLVL.

The rearrangement joins TRBV21-1 to TRBJ1-2. TRBV21-1 is listed as a pseudogene. The CDR3 extends over 16 amino acids. DNA for the CDR3: TGTGCCAGCAGCAAAGTTTGGGGGGCAGGTGTCTATGGCTACACCTTC. Its translation is CASSKVWGAGVYGYTF.

V gene TRBV7-2 combines with J gene TRBJ1-2, with no clear D. V was pared by 2 bases and J by 2 bases, with 9 bases between. Germline V lookup: CDR1 SGHTA, CDR2 FQGNSA. The length of the CDR3 is 14 residues. The CDR3 nucleotides are TGTGCCAGCAGCTTACGCAGATCAAACTATGGCTACACCTTC. Protein product: CASSLRRSNYGYTF.

The chain recombines TRBV5-4 with TRBJ2-7, with D tentatively TRBD1 (6 bases). V was trimmed by 6 bases and J by 0 bases, leaving 16 bases between them. The CDR3 length is 15 residues. Germline CDR1 reads SGHNT; CDR2 reads YYREEE (reference sequence). CDR3 amino acids: CASNHDRSSSYEQYF. CDR3 nucleotide sequence: TGTGCCAGCAACCATGACAGGAGTAGCTCCTACGAGCAGTACTTC.

This clone was seen once. This chain uses TRBV30 with TRBJ2-5, with D unresolved. Per the germline V gene, CDR1 is GTSNPN and CDR2 is SVGIG (reference sequence). The CDR3 is 12 residues long. Trimming removed 0 bases at V and 3 bases at J, with 5 bases between. The CDR3 DNA sequence: TGTGCCTGGAGTGTTGCAGAAGAGACCCAGTACTTC. It translates to CAWSVAEETQYF. The whole variable domain, filled in from reference TRBV30 and TRBJ2-5, reads SQTIHQWPATLVQPVGSPLSLECTVEGTSNPNLYWYRQAAGRGLQLLFYSVGIGQISSEVPQNLSASRPQDRQFILSSKKLLLSDSGFYLCAWSVAEETQYFGPGTRLLVL.

The chain is built from TRBV2 and TRBJ2-7; D may be TRBD1 (6 bases). The CDR3 extends over 12 amino acids. V was cut by 10 bases and J by 3 bases, with 13 bases left in between. Germline assignment: CDR1 SNHLY and CDR2 FYNNEI. CDR3 in amino acids: CAIKDRFYEQYF. DNA for the CDR3: TGTGCCATCAAAGACAGGTTCTACGAGCAGTACTTC.

DNA of the CDR3: TGCAGCGTTGACCCGCATCAAGGCTACACCTTC. Its translation: CSVDPHQGYTF. V is TRBV29-1 and J is TRBJ1-2; D is undetermined. The CDR3 covers 11 residues. CDR1 and CDR2 from the germline V gene are SQVTM and ANQGSEA. Trimming removed 3 bases from V and 8 bases from J, with 10 bases in between.

The rearrangement joins TRBV19 to TRBJ1-3, with D tentatively TRBD1 (5 bases). The CDR3 extends over 15 amino acids. Germline CDR1 is LNHDA and CDR2 is SQIVND (reference sequence). V lost 5 bases and J 0 bases, leaving 11 bases between the germline ends. This CDR3 is CASSYRSSSGNTIYF. CDR3 coding DNA: TGTGCCAGTAGTTACAGGTCCTCCTCTGGAAACACCATATATTTT.

This clone has a single count. V and J are TRBV9 and TRBJ1-2; 8 bases fit TRBD1. The CDR3 extends over 13 amino acids. V lost 6 bases and J lost 4; bases outside the gene matches: 5. Germline V CDR1 and CDR2: SGDLS, YYNGEE. The CDR3 DNA sequence: TGTGCCAGCACGCCGGACAGGGCCTATGGCTACACCTTC. Its protein is CASTPDRAYGYTF. Full variable domain (rest looked up from reference TRBV9 and TRBJ1-2): DSGVTQTPKHLITATGQRVTLRCSPRSGDLSVYWYQQSLDQGLQFLIQYYNGEERAKGNILERFSAQQFPDLHSELNLSSLELGDSALYFCASTPDRAYGYTFGSGTRLTVV.

This sequence joins TRBV5-1 and TRBJ2-2; TRBD1 might be the D (6 bases). In germline, CDR1 is SGHRS, CDR2 YFSETQ. Trimming stripped 4 bases from V and 6 bases from J, with 13 bases between. The length of the CDR3 is 14 residues. Here the CDR3 reads CASSGRQAPGELFF. Written as DNA, the CDR3 is TGCGCCAGCAGCGGTAGACAGGCCCCCGGGGAGCTGTTTTTT.

The rearrangement uses TRBV6-5 and TRBJ1-2, with 7 bases aligning to TRBD1. The CDR3 sequence is 12 residues long. Per germline, CDR1 MNHEY and CDR2 SVGAGI. J lost 10 bases, V lost 4 bases, and 6 bases had no gene match. CDR3 protein: CASSFRTGLYTF. As DNA, the CDR3 is TGTGCCAGCAGTTTCCGGACAGGACTCTACACCTTC.

V usage is TRBV5-4 and J usage is TRBJ1-6; no reliable D call. The V gene's germline CDR1 is SGHNT and CDR2 YYREEE (reference sequence). Trimming took 3 bases from V and 6 from J, leaving 13 bases between them. CDR3 length: 15 amino acids. Here the CDR3 DNA reads TGTGCCAGCAGCTCTCAACAAGGACGTAATTCACCCCTCCACTTT. It encodes CASSSQQGRNSPLHF. The full variable domain, rest sourced from reference TRBV5-4 and TRBJ1-6, is ETGVTQSPTHLIKTRGQQVTLRCSSQSGHNTVSWYQQALGQGPQFIFQYYREEENGRGNFPPRFSGLQFPNYSSELNVNALELDDSALYLCASSSQQGRNSPLHFGNGTRLTVT.

The chain combines TRBV5-4 with TRBJ2-2; 7 bases fit TRBD1. The germline CDR1 and CDR2 sequences are SGHNT and YYREEE (reference sequence). The CDR3 length is 16 residues. Trimming removed 1 base from V and 0 bases from J; junction bases left unmatched: 3. The chain's CDR3 is CASSLYRGANTGELFF. CDR3 in DNA: TGTGCCAGCAGCTTGTACAGGGGCGCGAACACCGGGGAGCTGTTTTTT.